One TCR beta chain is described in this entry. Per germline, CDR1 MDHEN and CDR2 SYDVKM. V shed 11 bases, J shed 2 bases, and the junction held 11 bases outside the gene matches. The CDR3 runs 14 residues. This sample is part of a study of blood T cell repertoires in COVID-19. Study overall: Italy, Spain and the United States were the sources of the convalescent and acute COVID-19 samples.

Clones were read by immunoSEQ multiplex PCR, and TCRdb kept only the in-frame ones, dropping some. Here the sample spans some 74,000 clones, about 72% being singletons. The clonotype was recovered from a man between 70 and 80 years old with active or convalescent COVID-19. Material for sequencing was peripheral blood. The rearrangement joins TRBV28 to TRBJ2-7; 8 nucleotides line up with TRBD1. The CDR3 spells CASYGQGPTYEQYF. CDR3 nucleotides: TGTGCCTCCTACGGACAGGGCCCCACCTACGAGCAGTACTTC.